This T cell receptor beta chain was identified during a study of Graves' ophthalmopathy and Graves' hyperthyroidism. Findings of the study overall: Blood repertoires reportedly contained most expanded thyroid clonotypes above 0.001 frequency. A model built from 13 signatures distinguished ophthalmopathy from stable hyperthyroidism with 85% to 90% sensitivity and approximately 80% specificity.

Patients in the hyperthyroidism group, adults aged 18 to 65, were newly diagnosed, under 2 months' duration. Diagnoses were established from clinical symptoms, serum thyroxine, TRAb, thyroid ultrasound and orbital computed tomography. Amplified TCR beta CDR3 regions were obtained using RNA transcripts as template. Following a first-round RT-PCR that used HTBI primers, a second-round multiplex PCR was carried out. TCRdb re-analysed the multiplex PCR reads in MiXCR, keeping a single row per CDR3 protein. Here the sample spans around 1,200,000 distinct CDR3 sequences, about 38% being singletons. The CDR3 has 14 amino acids. CDR1 is SQVTM, CDR2 ANQGSEA, per germline. V lost 3 bases, J lost 3 bases, and 15 bases lay in between. This clonotype was counted ten times or more. Its target is not known.

Sequencing was carried out using peripheral blood or thyroid tissue (not recorded which). The chain combines TRBV29-1 with TRBJ2-7, with D possibly called TRBD1 or TRBD2 (6 bases each). The TCR originated in an adult man with Graves' hyperthyroidism. CDR3 protein: CSVDAGAGNYEQYF. The CDR3 nucleotides are TGCAGCGTTGACGCAGGGGCGGGAAACTACGAGCAGTACTTC.